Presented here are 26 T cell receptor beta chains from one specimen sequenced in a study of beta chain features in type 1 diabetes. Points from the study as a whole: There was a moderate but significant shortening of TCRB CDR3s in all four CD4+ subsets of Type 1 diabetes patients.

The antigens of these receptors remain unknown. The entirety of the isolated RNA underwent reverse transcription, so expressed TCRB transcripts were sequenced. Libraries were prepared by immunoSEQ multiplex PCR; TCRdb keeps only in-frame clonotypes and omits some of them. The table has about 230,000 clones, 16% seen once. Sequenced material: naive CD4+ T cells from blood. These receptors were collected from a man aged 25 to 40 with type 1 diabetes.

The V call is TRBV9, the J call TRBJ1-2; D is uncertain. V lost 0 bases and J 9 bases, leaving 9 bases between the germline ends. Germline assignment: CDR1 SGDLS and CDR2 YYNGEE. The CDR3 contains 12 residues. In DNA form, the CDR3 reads TGTGCCAGCAGCGTAGAGGGTGGGAGCTACACCTTC. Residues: CASSVEGGSYTF.

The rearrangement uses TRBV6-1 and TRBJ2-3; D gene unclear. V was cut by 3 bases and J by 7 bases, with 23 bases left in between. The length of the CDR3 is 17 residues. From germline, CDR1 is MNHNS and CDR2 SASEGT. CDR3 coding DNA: TGTGCCAGCAGTGATTATCCTGCTGACCCAGCAACAAATACGCAGTATTTT. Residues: CASSDYPADPATNTQYF.

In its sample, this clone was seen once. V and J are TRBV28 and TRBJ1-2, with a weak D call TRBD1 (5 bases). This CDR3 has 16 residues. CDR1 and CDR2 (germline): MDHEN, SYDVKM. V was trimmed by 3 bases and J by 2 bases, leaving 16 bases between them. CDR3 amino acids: CASSLGQGGGNYGYTF. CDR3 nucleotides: TGTGCCAGCAGTTTGGGGCAGGGAGGAGGAAACTATGGCTACACCTTC.

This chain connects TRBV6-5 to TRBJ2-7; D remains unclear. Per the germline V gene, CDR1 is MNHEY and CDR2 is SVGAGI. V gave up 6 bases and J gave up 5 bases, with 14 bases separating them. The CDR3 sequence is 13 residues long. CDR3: CASSRTPGDEQYF. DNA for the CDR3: TGTGCCAGCAGCCGGACCCCAGGCGACGAGCAGTACTTC.

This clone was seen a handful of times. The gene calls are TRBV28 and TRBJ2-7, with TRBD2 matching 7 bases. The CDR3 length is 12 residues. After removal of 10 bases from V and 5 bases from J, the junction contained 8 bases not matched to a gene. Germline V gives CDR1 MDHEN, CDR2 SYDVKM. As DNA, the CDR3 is TGTGCCACCGTCGGGCGGGAGAACGAGCAGTACTTC. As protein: CATVGRENEQYF.

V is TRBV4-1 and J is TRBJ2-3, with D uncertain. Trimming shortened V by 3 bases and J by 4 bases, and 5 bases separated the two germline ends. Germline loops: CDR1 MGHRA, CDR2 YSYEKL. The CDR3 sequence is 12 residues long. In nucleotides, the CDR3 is TGCGCCAGCAGCCACCCCCCAGATACGCAGTATTTT. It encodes CASSHPPDTQYF.

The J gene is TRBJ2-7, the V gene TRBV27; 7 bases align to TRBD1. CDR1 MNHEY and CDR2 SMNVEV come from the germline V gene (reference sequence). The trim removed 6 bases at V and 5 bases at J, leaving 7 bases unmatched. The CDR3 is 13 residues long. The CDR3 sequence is CASRAGTAHEQYF. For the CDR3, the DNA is TGTGCCAGCAGGGCCGGGACAGCACACGAGCAGTACTTC.

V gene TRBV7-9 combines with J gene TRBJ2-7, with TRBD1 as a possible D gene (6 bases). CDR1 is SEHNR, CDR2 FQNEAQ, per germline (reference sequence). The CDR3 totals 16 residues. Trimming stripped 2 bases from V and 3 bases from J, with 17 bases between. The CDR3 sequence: CASSLRDTAQGYEQYF. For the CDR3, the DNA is TGTGCCAGCAGCTTAAGGGACACGGCACAAGGCTACGAGCAGTACTTC.

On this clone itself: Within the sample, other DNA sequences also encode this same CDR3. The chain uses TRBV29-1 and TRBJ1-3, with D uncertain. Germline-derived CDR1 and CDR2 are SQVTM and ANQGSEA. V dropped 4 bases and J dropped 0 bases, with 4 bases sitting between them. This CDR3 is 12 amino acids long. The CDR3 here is CSVVYSGNTIYF. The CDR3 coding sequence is TGCAGCGTTGTCTACTCTGGAAACACCATATATTTT. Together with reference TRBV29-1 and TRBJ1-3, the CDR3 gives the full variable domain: SAVISQKPSRDICQRGTSLTIQCQVDSQVTMMFWYRQQPGQSLTLIATANQGSEATYESGFVIDKFPISRPNLTFSTLTVSNMSPEDSSIYLCSVVYSGNTIYFGEGSWLTVV.

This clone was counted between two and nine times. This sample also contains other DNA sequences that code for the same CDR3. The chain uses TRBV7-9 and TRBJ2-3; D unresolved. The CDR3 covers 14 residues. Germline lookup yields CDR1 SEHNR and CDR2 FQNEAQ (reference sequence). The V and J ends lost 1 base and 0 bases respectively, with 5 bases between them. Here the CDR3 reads CASSLEQSTDTQYF. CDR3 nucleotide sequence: TGTGCCAGCAGCTTAGAGCAGAGCACAGATACGCAGTATTTT.

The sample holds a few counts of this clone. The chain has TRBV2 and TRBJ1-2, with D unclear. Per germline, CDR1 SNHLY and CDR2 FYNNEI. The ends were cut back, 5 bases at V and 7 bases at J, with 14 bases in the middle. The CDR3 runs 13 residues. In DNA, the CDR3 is TGTGCCAGCAGTCTGACCTTTTCCTCTGGCTACACCTTC. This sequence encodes CASSLTFSSGYTF.

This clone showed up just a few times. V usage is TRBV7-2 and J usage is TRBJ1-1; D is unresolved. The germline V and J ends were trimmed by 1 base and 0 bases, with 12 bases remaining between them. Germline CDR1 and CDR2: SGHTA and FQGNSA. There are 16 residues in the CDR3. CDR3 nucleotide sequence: TGTGCCAGCAGCTTAGGTTATCGAAGAGTGAACACTGAAGCTTTCTTT. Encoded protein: CASSLGYRRVNTEAFF.

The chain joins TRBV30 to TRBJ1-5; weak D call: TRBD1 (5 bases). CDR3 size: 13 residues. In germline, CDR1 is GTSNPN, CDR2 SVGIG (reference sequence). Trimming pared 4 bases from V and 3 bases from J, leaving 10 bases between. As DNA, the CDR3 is TGTGCCTGGACGAAGGGGAACAATCAGCCCCAGCATTTT. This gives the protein CAWTKGNNQPQHF.

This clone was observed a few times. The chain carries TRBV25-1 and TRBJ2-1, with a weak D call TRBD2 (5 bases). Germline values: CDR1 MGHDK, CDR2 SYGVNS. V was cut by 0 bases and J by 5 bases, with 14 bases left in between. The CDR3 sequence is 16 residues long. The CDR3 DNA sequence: TGTGCCAGCAGTGAATATGCGGGCCCGACCCACAATGAGCAGTTCTTC. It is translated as CASSEYAGPTHNEQFF.

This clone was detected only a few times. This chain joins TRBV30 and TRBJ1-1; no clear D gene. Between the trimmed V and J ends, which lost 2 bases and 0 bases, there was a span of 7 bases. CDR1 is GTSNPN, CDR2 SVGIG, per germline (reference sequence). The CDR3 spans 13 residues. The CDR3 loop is CAWSNAVNTEAFF. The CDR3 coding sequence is TGTGCCTGGAGTAATGCAGTGAACACTGAAGCTTTCTTT.

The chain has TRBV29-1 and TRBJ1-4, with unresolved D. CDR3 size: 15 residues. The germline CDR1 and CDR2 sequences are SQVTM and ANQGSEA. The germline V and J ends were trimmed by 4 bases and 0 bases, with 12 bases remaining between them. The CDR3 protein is CSVGPEGTTNEKLFF. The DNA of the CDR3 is TGCAGCGTTGGCCCGGAGGGTACAACTAATGAAAAACTGTTTTTT.

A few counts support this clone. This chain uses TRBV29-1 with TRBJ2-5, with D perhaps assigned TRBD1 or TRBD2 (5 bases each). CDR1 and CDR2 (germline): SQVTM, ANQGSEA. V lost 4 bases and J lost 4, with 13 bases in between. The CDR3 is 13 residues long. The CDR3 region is CSVASGGGETQYF. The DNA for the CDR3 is TGCAGCGTTGCGAGCGGTGGGGGAGAGACCCAGTACTTC.

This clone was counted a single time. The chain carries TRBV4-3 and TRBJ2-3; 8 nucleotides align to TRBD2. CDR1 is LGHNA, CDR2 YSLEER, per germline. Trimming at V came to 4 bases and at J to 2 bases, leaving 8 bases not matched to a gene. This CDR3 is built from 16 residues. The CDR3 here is CASSPHGSGVTDTQYF. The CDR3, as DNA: TGCGCCAGCAGCCCCCACGGTAGCGGGGTCACAGATACGCAGTATTTT.

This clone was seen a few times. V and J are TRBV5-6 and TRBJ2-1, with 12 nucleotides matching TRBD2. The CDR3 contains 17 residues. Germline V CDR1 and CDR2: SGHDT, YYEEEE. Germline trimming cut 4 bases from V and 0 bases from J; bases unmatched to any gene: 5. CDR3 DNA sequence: TGTGCCAGCAGCACCGGACTAGCGGGACCCTCCTACAATGAGCAGTTCTTC. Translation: CASSTGLAGPSYNEQFF.

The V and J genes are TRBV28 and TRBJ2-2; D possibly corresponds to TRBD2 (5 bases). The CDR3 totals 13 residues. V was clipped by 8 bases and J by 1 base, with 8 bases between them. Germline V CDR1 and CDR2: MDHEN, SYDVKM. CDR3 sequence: CASGGGNTGELFF. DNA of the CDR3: TGTGCCAGCGGCGGAGGGAACACCGGGGAGCTGTTTTTT.

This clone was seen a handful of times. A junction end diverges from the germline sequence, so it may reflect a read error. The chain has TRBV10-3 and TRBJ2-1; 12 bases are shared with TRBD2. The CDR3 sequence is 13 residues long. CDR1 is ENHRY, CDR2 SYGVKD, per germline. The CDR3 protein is CAITETSGSGQFF. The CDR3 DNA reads TGTGCCATCACTGAGACTAGCGGGAGCGGTCAGTTCTTC.

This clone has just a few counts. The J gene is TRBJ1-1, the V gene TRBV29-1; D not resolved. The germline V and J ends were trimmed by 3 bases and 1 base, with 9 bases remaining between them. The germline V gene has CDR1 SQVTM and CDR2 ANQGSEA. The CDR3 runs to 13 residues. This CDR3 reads CSVDERSNTEAFF. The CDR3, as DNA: TGCAGCGTTGACGAGAGATCGAACACTGAAGCTTTCTTT. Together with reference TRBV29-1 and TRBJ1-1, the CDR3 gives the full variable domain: SAVISQKPSRDICQRGTSLTIQCQVDSQVTMMFWYRQQPGQSLTLIATANQGSEATYESGFVIDKFPISRPNLTFSTLTVSNMSPEDSSIYLCSVDERSNTEAFFGQGTRLTVV.

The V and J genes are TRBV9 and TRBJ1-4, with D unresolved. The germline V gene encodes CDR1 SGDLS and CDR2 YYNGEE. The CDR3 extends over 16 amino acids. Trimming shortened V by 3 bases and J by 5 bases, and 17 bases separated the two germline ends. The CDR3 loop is CASSAPGGQVNEKLFF. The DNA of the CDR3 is TGTGCCAGCAGCGCCCCGGGCGGGCAGGTGAATGAAAAACTGTTTTTT. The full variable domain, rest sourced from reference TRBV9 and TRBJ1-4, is DSGVTQTPKHLITATGQRVTLRCSPRSGDLSVYWYQQSLDQGLQFLIQYYNGEERAKGNILERFSAQQFPDLHSELNLSSLELGDSALYFCASSAPGGQVNEKLFFGSGTQLSVL.

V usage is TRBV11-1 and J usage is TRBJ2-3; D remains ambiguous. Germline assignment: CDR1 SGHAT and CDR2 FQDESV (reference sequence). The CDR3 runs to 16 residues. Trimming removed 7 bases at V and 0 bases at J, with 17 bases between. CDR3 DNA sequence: TGTGCCAGCAAACTAAGGCGGTACGGAAGCACAGATACGCAGTATTTT. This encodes CASKLRRYGSTDTQYF.

The CDR3 loop is CASTTGASGEKLFF. The CDR3 region has the DNA TGTGCCAGCACGACCGGGGCAAGTGGTGAAAAACTGTTTTTT. V is TRBV9 and J is TRBJ1-4, with TRBD1 as a possible D gene (5 bases). With 6 bases removed from V and 7 bases from J, the gap between germline ends came to 16 bases. The CDR3 has 14 amino acids. Germline CDR1 and CDR2: SGDLS and YYNGEE.

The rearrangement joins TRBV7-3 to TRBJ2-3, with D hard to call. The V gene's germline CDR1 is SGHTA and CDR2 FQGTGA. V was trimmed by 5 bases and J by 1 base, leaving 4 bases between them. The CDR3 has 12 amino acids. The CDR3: CASSRGTDTQYF. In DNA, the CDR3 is TGTGCCAGCAGCCGGGGCACAGATACGCAGTATTTT.